This T cell receptor (beta chain) was sequenced in a study of regulatory T cells in long-lasting Graves disease. There are many counts of this clonotype. The antigen remains undetermined. Documented time point: newly diagnosed GD, antithyroid drugs for less than 3 months. Construction of the TCR library relied on RNA isolated from PBMCs. Whole-study results and caveats: Lower TCR diversity was seen in persistent Graves' patients than in newly diagnosed ones. Preferential use of TRBV28, TRBJ1-2 and TRBJ2-5 was seen in persistent disease.

With iRepertoire HTBI primers and Arm-PCR of CDR3 regions, TCR beta libraries were built. TCRdb recomputed calls from the multiplex PCR reads with MiXCR, one row per CDR3 protein. The repertoire includes 300,000 to 400,000 distinct CDR3 sequences, around a sixth of them detected once, and 22% sits in the top ten. The CDR3 length is 15 residues. Looked up from germline, CDR1 is MDHEN and CDR2 is SYDVKM. Trimming took 2 bases from V and 0 from J, leaving 11 bases between them. The sequences come from peripheral blood mononuclear cells (PBMCs), collected at new diagnosis, from a patient treated with antithyroid drugs. This TCR came from a female donor with Graves disease. The chain is built from TRBV28 and TRBJ2-7; D is uncertain. This CDR3 reads CASSLSSDGSYEQYF. Here the CDR3 DNA reads TGTGCCAGCAGTTTAAGCTCGGACGGCTCCTACGAGCAGTACTTC.